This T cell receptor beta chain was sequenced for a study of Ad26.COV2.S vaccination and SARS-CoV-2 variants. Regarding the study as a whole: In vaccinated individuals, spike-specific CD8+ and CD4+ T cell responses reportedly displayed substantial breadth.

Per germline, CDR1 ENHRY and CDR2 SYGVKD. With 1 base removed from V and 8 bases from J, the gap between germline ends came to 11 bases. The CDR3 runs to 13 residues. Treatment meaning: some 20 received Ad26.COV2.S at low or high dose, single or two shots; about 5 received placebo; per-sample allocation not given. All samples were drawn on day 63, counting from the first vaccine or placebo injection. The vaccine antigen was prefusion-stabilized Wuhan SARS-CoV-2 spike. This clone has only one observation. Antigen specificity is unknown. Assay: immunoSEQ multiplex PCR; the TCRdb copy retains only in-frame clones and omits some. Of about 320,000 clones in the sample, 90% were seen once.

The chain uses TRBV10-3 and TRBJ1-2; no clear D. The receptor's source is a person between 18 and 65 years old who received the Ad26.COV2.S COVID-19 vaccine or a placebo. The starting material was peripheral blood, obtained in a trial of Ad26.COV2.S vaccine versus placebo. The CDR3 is CAISEFEAEGYTF. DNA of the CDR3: TGTGCCATCAGTGAGTTTGAAGCAGAAGGCTACACCTTC.